This T cell receptor (beta chain) was sequenced during a study of cytomegalovirus exposure and HLA in healthy donors. Overall study results and limits: In a later analysis, at a false discovery rate of 0.05, under 20,000 TCR beta sequences were associated with HLA alleles.

In the PCR, 60 Vbeta and 13 Jbeta primers were used. Here immunoSEQ multiplex PCR was the method, and the copy in TCRdb shows in-frame clones only, minus some. The sample carries approximately 100,000 clones, 55% to 65% recorded once. About this clone itself: Its antigen is not identified.

V dropped 3 bases and J dropped 4; count of bases not matched to a gene: 2. Germline V gene data show CDR1 as SEHNR and CDR2 as FQNEAQ (reference sequence). This CDR3 spans 14 amino acids. The J gene is TRBJ1-3, the V gene TRBV7-9, with TRBD1 matching 8 bases. This TCR came from a man aged 25 to 40 in good health and CMV-seropositive. The material sequenced was PBMCs. CDR3 residues: CASSLTGDGNTIYF. Written as DNA, the CDR3 is TGTGCCAGCAGCTTGACAGGGGACGGAAACACCATATATTTT.